These T cell receptor beta chains were read from a single sample in a study of T cells in Graves' hyperthyroidism and ophthalmopathy. TCRdb reprocessed the multiplex PCR reads with MiXCR, giving one entry per CDR3 protein. The data contain over 700,000 distinct CDR3 sequences, about a third of them singletons. Specimen: blood. The receptors were sampled from a woman aged 40 to 50 with Graves' hyperthyroidism. CDR3s leave out the opening cysteine and the closing phenylalanine or tryptophan. Fields, in order: J gene, clone size, V gene, CDR3 protein. Where a row states a size, it is once, few, many or the class of an expanded clone; other rows omit it.

TRBJ1-6 | . | TRBV2 | ASSHPGQGLRALH
TRBJ1-1 | many | TRBV9 | ASSVGGGILNTEAF
TRBJ1-1 | . | TRBV7-2 | ASSLVSGGNTEAF
TRBJ2-7 | few | TRBV6-2/TRBV6-3 | ASSYSFLAGSNEQY
TRBJ1-3 | many | TRBV25-1 | ASSARGFGGNTIY
TRBJ1-2 | . | TRBV29-1 | SRGTGIYGYT
TRBJ2-5 | . | TRBV29-1 | SVEWKVVETQY
TRBJ1-1 | many | TRBV7-9 | ASSWEDRGAF
TRBJ1-2 | many | TRBV4-3 | ASSQGRPGVGGYT
TRBJ1-4 | . | TRBV2 | ASSGGTGDEKLF
TRBJ2-5 | . | TRBV7-2 | ASSPRGGGGSTDTQY
TRBJ2-5 | . | TRBV7-9 | ASRTGWPETQY
TRBJ1-1 | . | TRBV6-5 | ASSYSRAGNTGAF
TRBJ2-5 | many | TRBV7-2 | ASSASWGGEKTQY
TRBJ1-5 | . | TRBV7-2 | ASSPGQVKEPQH
TRBJ1-5 | few | TRBV19 | ASKDLQSNQPQH
TRBJ1-1 | . | TRBV11-2 | ASSLVVGTEAF
TRBJ2-2 | . | TRBV25-1 | ASSGRTGNTGELF
TRBJ2-7 | . | TRBV9 | ASSPLAGTSYEQY
TRBJ1-1 | . | TRBV29-1 | SVPGRGANTEAF
TRBJ1-2 | few | TRBV7-2 | ASSYTRSSYGYT
TRBJ2-7 | . | TRBV25-1 | ASSLGVLGESLYEQY